This passage covers 3 T cell receptor beta chains from one sample sequenced in a study of T-cell reconstitution after alpha-beta-depleted transplantation in children. It was with unique molecular identifiers that the TCRbeta library was prepared. TCRdb itself ran the PCR reads through MiXCR, one entry per CDR3 protein. The sample gives about 260,000 distinct CDR3 sequences, roughly 8.2% of which show up once; 6% to 7% is in the top ten. The sequencing used PBMCs, mostly from graft donor cells, collected 180 days after TCRalphabeta/CD19-depleted stem cell transplant. The receptors originated from a male patient younger than 18 who had a stem cell transplant for acute lymphoblastic leukemia, so the T cells may come from the graft donor.

Ten or more counts support this clonotype. V is TRBV3-1 and J is TRBJ1-1; D call uncertain. The CDR3 has 12 amino acids. CDR1 and CDR2 (germline): LGHDT, YNNKEL (reference sequence). Trimming left V 0 bases short and J 3 bases short, with 2 bases between. Written as DNA, the CDR3 is TGTGCCAGCAGCCAAGATTACACTGAAGCTTTCTTT. Translating gives CASSQDYTEAFF.

Many counts were recorded for this clonotype. The chain combines TRBV10-2 with TRBJ2-7; D uncertain. Germline V gene sequence: CDR1 WSHSY, CDR2 SAAADI. Trimming took 0 bases from V and 7 from J, leaving 7 bases between them. The CDR3 runs 12 residues. The CDR3 coding sequence is TGCGCCAGCAGTGAGTCCCGGGTTGAGCAGTACTTC. It is translated as CASSESRVEQYF.

This clonotype was detected many times. In nucleotides, the CDR3 is TGCGCCAGCAGCCAAGAGGATCCGGAAGGGGGTGAAGCTTTCTTT. It yields the protein CASSQEDPEGGEAFF. The chain links TRBV4-3 to TRBJ1-1, with D maybe TRBD1 (6 bases). The CDR3 is 15 residues long. Germline CDR1 LGHNA, CDR2 YSLEER. V lost 0 bases, J lost 7 bases, and 15 bases lay in between.